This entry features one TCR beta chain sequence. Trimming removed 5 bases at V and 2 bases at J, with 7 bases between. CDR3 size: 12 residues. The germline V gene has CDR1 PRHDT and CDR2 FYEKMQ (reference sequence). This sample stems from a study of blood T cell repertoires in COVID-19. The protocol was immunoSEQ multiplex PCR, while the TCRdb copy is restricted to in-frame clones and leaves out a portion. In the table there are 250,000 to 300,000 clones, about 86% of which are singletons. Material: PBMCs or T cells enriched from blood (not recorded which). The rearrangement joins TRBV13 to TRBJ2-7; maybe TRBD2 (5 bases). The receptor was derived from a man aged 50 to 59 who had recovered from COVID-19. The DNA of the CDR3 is TGTGCCAGCAGCACCGGGGCCTACGAGCAGTACTTC. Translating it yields CASSTGAYEQYF.